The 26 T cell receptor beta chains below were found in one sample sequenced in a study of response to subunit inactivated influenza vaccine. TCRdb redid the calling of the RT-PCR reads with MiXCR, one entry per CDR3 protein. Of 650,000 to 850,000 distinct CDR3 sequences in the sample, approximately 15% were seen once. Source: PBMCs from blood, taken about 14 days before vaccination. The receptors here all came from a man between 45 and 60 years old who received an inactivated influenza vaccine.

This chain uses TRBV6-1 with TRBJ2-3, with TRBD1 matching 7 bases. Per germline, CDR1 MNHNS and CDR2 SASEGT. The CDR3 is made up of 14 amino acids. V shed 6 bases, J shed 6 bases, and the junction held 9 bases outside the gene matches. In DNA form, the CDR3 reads TGTGCCAGCAGCTGGACAGGCAACTTGGATACGCAGTATTTT. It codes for CASSWTGNLDTQYF.

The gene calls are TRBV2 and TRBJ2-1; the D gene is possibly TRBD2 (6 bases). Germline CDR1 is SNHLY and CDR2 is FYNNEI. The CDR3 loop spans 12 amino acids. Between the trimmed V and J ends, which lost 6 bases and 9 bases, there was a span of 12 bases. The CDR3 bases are TGTGCCAGCAGACCCACGGGAGCTGAGCAGTTCTTC. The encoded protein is CASRPTGAEQFF.

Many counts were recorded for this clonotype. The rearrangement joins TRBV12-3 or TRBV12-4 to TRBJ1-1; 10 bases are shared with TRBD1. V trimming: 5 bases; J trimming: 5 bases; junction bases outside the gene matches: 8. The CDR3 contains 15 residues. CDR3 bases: TGTGCCAGCAGTCCGGGACAGGGGAGGTATACTGAAGCTTTCTTT. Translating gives CASSPGQGRYTEAFF.

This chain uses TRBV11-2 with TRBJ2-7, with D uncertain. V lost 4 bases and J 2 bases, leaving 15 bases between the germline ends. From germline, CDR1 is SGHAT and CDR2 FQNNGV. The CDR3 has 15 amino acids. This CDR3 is CASSSNRIDAYEQYF. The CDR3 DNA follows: TGTGCCAGCAGCTCGAACAGAATCGATGCCTACGAGCAGTACTTC.

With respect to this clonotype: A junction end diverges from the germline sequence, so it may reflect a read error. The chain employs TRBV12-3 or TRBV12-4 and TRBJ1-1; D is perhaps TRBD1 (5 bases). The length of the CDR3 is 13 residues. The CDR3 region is CACSIRENTEAFF. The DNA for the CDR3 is TGTGCCTGCAGCATCAGGGAGAACACTGAAGCTTTCTTT.

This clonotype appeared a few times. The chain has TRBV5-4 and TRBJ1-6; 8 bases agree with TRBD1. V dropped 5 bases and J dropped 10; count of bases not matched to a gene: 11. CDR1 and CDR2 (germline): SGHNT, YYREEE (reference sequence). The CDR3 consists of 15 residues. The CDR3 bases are TGTGCCAGCAGGCGAGTCGGGACAGGACCCTCACCCCTCCACTTT. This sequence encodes CASRRVGTGPSPLHF.

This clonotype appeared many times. The CDR3 loop reads CASSLYGTNTDTQYF. CDR3 sequence (DNA): TGTGCCAGCAGCTTATACGGGACTAACACAGATACGCAGTATTTT. The V gene is TRBV11-3, the J gene TRBJ2-3; 7 bases fit TRBD2. In germline, CDR1 is SGHNT, CDR2 YENEEA. The CDR3 extends over 15 amino acids. The V and J ends lost 2 bases and 2 bases, in that order; junction bases with no gene match: 4.

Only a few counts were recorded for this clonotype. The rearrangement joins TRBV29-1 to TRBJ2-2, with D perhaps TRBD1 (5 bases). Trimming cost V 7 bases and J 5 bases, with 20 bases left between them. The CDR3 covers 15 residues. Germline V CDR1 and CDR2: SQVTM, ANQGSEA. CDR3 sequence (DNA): TGCAGCGCAGGGTTAGGGTGGCTCGGGACCGGGGAGCTGTTTTTT. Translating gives CSAGLGWLGTGELFF.

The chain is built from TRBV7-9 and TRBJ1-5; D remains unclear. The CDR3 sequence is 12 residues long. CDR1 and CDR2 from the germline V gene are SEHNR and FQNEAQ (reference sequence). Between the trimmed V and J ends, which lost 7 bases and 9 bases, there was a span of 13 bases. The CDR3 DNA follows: TGTGCCAGCAACTCCGGGATTCGGCCCCAGCATTTT. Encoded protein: CASNSGIRPQHF.

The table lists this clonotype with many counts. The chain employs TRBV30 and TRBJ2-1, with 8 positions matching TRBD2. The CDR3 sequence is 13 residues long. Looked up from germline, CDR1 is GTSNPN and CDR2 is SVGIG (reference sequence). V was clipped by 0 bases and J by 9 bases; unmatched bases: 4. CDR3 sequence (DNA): TGTGCCTGGAGTGTAGGACTAGCAGTTGAGCAGTTCTTC. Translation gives CAWSVGLAVEQFF. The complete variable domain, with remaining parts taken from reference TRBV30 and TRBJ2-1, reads SQTIHQWPATLVQPVGSPLSLECTVEGTSNPNLYWYRQAAGRGLQLLFYSVGIGQISSEVPQNLSASRPQDRQFILSSKKLLLSDSGFYLCAWSVGLAVEQFFGPGTRLTVL.

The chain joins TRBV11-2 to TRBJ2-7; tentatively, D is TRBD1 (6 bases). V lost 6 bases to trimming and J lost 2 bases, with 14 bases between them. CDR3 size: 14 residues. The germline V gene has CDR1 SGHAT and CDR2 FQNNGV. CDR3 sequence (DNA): TGTGCCAGCAGTTCCCCAGGGGCAACCTACGAGCAGTACTTC. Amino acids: CASSSPGATYEQYF.

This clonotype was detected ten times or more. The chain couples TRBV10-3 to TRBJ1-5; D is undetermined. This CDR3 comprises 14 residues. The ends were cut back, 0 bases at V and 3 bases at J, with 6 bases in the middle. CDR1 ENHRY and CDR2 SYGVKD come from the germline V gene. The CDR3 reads CAISESGPNQPQHF. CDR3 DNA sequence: TGTGCCATCAGTGAGTCCGGGCCCAATCAGCCCCAGCATTTT.

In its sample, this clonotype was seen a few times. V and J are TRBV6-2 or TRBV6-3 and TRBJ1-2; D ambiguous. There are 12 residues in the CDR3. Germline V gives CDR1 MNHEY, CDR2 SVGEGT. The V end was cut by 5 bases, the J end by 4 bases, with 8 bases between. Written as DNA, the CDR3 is TGTGCCAGCAGTGCCGTTAGCTATGGCTACACCTTC. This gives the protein CASSAVSYGYTF.

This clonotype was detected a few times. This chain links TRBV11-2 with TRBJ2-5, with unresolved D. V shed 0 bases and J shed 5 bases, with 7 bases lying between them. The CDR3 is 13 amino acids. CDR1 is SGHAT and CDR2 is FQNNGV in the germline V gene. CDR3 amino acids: CASSLDDGETQYF. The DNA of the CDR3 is TGTGCCAGCAGCTTAGATGACGGGGAGACCCAGTACTTC.

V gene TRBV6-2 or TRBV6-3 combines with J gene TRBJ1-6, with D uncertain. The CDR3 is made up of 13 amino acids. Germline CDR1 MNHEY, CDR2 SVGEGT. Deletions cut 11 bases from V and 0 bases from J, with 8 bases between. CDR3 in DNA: TGTGCCGGAAAGAGCTCCTATAATTCACCCCTCCACTTT. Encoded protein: CAGKSSYNSPLHF.

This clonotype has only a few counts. The chain's CDR3 is CASSQDRPPGQQFF. DNA for the CDR3: TGCGCCAGCAGCCAAGATCGTCCCCCGGGACAGCAGTTCTTC. The rearrangement links TRBV4-3 to TRBJ2-1; D could derive from TRBD1 or TRBD2 (5 bases each). This CDR3 has 14 residues. Trimming took off 0 bases at V and 11 bases at J, with 14 bases between the two ends. Germline V gene sequence: CDR1 LGHNA, CDR2 YSLEER.

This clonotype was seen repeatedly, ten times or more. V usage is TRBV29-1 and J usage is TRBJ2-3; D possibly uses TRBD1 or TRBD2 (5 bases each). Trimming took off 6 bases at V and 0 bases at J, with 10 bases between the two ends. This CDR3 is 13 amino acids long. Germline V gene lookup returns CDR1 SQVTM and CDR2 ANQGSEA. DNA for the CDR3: TGCAGCGTGTTGGGGGTCAGCACAGATACGCAGTATTTT. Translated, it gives CSVLGVSTDTQYF.

CDR3 sequence (DNA): TGTGCCACCAGTGATTTTGTACAGAGCACAGATACGCAGTATTTT. It translates to CATSDFVQSTDTQYF. The V gene is TRBV24-1, the J gene TRBJ2-3; no definite D call. This CDR3 is built from 15 residues. The V end was cut by 1 base, the J end by 0 bases, with 7 bases between. Germline V gene data show CDR1 as KGHDR and CDR2 as SFDVKD.

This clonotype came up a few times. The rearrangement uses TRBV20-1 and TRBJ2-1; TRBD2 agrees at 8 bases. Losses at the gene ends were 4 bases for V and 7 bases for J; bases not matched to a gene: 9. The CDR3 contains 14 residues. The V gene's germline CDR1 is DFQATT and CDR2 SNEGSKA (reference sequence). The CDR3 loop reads CSATETSGGNEQFF. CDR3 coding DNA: TGCAGTGCTACAGAAACTAGCGGTGGTAATGAGCAGTTCTTC.

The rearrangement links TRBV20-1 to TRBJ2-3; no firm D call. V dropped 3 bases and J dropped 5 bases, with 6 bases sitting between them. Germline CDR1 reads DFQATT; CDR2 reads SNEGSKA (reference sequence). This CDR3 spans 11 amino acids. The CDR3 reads CSASQRDTQYF. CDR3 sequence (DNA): TGCAGTGCTAGTCAGCGAGATACGCAGTATTTT.

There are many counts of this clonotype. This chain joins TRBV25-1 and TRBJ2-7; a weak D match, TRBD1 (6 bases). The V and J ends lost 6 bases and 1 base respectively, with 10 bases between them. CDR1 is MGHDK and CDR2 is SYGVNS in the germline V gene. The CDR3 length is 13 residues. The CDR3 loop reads CASREQGSYEQYF. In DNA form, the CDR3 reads TGTGCCAGCAGGGAACAGGGTTCCTACGAGCAGTACTTC.

CDR3 protein: CASSFTASPDTQYF. CDR3 nucleotide sequence: TGTGCCAGCAGCTTTACTGCCAGCCCGGATACGCAGTATTTT. The V call is TRBV7-3, the J call TRBJ2-3; D unclear. The V gene lost 3 bases and the J gene lost 6 bases, with 13 bases spanning the gap. The germline V gene encodes CDR1 SGHTA and CDR2 FQGTGA. The CDR3 is 14 amino acids.

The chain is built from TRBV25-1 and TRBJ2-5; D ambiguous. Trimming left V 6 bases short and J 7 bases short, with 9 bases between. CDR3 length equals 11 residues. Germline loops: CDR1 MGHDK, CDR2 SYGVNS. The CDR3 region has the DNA TGTGCCAGCAGCGCTCTCGGGACCCAGTACTTC. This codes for CASSALGTQYF.

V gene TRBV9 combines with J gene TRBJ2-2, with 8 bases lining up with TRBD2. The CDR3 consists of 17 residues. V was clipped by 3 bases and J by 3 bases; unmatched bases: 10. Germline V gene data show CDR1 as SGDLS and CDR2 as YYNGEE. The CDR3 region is CASSAIIAGWDTGELFF. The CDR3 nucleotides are TGTGCCAGCAGCGCGATCATAGCGGGGTGGGACACCGGGGAGCTGTTTTTT.

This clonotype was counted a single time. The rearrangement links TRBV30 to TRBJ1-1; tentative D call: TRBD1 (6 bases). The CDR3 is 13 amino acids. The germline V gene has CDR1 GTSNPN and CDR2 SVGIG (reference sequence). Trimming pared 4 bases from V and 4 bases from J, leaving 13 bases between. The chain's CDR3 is CAWNPTGTTEAFF. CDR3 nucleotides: TGTGCCTGGAATCCAACAGGGACCACTGAAGCTTTCTTT.

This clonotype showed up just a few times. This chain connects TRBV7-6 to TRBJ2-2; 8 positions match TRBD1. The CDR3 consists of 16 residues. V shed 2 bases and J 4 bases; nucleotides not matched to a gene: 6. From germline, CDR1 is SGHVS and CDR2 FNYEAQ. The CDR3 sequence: CASSLQGARRTGELFF. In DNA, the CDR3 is TGTGCCAGCAGCTTACAGGGGGCGCGTCGCACCGGGGAGCTGTTTTTT. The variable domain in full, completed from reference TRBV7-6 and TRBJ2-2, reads GAGVSQSPRYKVTKRGQDVALRCDPISGHVSLYWYRQALGQGPEFLTYFNYEAQQDKSGLPNDRFSAERPEGSISTLTIQRTEQRDSAMYRCASSLQGARRTGELFFGEGSRLTVL.